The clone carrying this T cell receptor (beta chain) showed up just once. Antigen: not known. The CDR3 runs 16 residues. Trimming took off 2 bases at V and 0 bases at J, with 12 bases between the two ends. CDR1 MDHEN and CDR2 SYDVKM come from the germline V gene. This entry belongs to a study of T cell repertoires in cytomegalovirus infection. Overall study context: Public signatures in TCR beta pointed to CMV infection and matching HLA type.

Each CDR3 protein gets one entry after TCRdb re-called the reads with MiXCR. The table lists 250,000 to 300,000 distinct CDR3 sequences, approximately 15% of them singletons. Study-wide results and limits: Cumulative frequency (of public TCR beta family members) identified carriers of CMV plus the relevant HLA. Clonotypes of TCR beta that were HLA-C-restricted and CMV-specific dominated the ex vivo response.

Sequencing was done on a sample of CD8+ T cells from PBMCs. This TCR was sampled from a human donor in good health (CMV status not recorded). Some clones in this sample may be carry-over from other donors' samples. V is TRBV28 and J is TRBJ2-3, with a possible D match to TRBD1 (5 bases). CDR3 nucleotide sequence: TGTGCCAGCAGTTTAATGAGACAGCTGAGCACAGATACGCAGTATTTT. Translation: CASSLMRQLSTDTQYF.